This TCR beta chain appears in the sequencing data of a study of T-cell reconstitution after alpha-beta-depleted transplantation in children. General study findings and limits: Newly produced T cells mostly provided counts and TCRbeta diversity after one year, as hyperexpanded clones declined.

As to this clonotype: The antigen remains undetermined.

Unique molecular identifiers were used in preparing the TCRbeta library. TCRdb used MiXCR to reprocess the PCR reads, holding one entry per CDR3 protein. Among about 580,000 distinct CDR3 sequences listed, about 21% were seen once. Looked up from germline, CDR1 is MNHNS and CDR2 is SASEGT. There are 14 residues in the CDR3. Losses at the gene ends were 7 bases for V and 3 bases for J; bases not matched to a gene: 8. Here the sequenced sample was PBMCs, mostly from graft donor cells, taken 360 days after TCRalphabeta/CD19-depleted stem cell transplant. This TCR derives from a boy less than two years old who had a stem cell transplant for acute myeloid leukemia, so the T cells may come from the graft donor. The chain carries TRBV6-1 and TRBJ2-7; 8 bases map to TRBD1. The CDR3 loop reads CASTRGQGSYEQYF. CDR3 in DNA: TGTGCCAGCACCCGCGGACAGGGAAGCTACGAGCAGTACTTC.